This T cell receptor beta chain was sequenced for a study of molecular identifiers for immune sequencing clone quantification. CDR3 length: 14 residues. Germline V gene lookup returns CDR1 DFQATT and CDR2 SNEGSKA (reference sequence). Trimming stripped 7 bases from V and 3 bases from J, with 17 bases between. To note about this clonotype: A read error may explain this, as a much larger clone is one base away.

Libraries from naive CD8 cells were generated from approximately 22,000 to 940,000 sorted cells (with 10%, 30% or 50% RNA). Using a CD8+CD4-CCR7+CD45RA+ phenotype, naive CD8 T cells were sorted. Previously published methods and listed TCR primers were used for the bulk TCR libraries. TCRdb used MiXCR to reprocess the PCR reads, holding one entry per CDR3 protein. There are 50,000 to 65,000 distinct CDR3 sequences in the sample; under 30% occur only once, and 1.9% lies in the top ten. The chain couples TRBV20-1 to TRBJ2-3; tentative D call: TRBD2 (5 bases). Sequenced input: naive CD8+ T cells from blood, with Jurkat cell RNA spiked in. Sample subset: FACS-sorted CD8+CD4-CCR7+CD45RA+ naive T cells. The TCR was taken from a human donor in good health. Some libraries in this study had Jurkat cell RNA spiked in. The chain's CDR3 is CSDKDPSLTDTQYF. CDR3 DNA sequence: TGCAGTGATAAGGATCCTAGCTTAACAGATACGCAGTATTTT.